The entry below describes one T cell receptor (beta chain). This entry comes from a study of blood T cell repertoires in COVID-19. Study-wide background: Whether acute or convalescent, the COVID-19 samples came from the United States, Italy and Spain. T cells, B-cell-depleted T cells, or PBMCs supplied cDNA or gDNA.

As processed by the authors: Quantification of nucleated cells was approximated via reference gene primer amplification. Produced via immunoSEQ multiplex PCR; TCRdb's table is partial and in-frame only. The V and J calls and clone size were taken over from that table, and D and trimming were inferred from the DNA. The table records about 150,000 clones, approximately 87% of them present only once. Germline V lookup: CDR1 PRHDT, CDR2 FYEKMQ (reference sequence). The V gene lost 7 bases and the J gene lost 0 bases, with 12 bases spanning the gap. This CDR3 has 14 amino acids. This receptor was obtained from a human donor in a cohort sampled during active COVID-19. What was sequenced was peripheral blood. The rearrangement uses TRBV13 and TRBJ1-2; weak D call: TRBD1 (6 bases). This CDR3 reads CASKFQGTNYGYTF. DNA for the CDR3: TGTGCCAGCAAGTTTCAGGGGACTAACTATGGCTACACCTTC.